These 4 T cell receptor beta chains came from one sample sequenced in a study of blood T cell repertoires in COVID-19 (TCRdb year 2020). The library was produced with the immunoSEQ multiplex PCR assay. TCRdb mirrors the immuneACCESS table, restricted to in-frame sequences. Some clones are absent from its copies; in checked studies, under half trace to an unresolved V gene, and the reason for the others is unknown. For this sample there are approximately 400,000 clones; 88% appear just once. The biggest ten clones account for 0.9% to 1.5% of the sample. Sequenced input: PBMCs or T cells enriched from blood (not recorded which). These receptors all come from a woman aged 18-30 years who had recovered from COVID-19.

The chain employs TRBV6-5 and TRBJ1-2; 7 bases align to TRBD1. Germline loops: CDR1 MNHEY, CDR2 SVGAGI. The CDR3 has 13 amino acids. Trimming took 0 bases from V and 7 from J; bases not matched to a gene: 2. As DNA, the CDR3 is TGTGCCAGCAGTTACTCGACAGGGCGTGGCTACACCTTC. Amino acid sequence: CASSYSTGRGYTF.

On this clone itself: This same CDR3 is encoded by further DNA sequences in the sample. This chain uses TRBV7-8 with TRBJ1-5; TRBD1 agrees at 7 bases. V lost 1 base, J lost 7 bases, and 4 bases stayed unmatched. This CDR3 comprises 14 residues. Germline-derived CDR1 and CDR2 are SGHVS and FQNEAQ. The CDR3 sequence is CASSLGQGNQPQHF. CDR3 nucleotides: TGTGCCAGCAGCTTAGGACAGGGAAACCAGCCCCAGCATTTT.

The V and J genes are TRBV5-1 and TRBJ2-6; possibly TRBD2 for D (5 bases). The CDR3 sequence is 16 residues long. Trimming shortened V by 3 bases and J by 10 bases, and 20 bases separated the two germline ends. Germline CDR1 SGHRS, CDR2 YFSETQ. The CDR3: CASSYPSFTGENVLTF. The CDR3, as DNA: TGCGCCAGCAGCTACCCGTCCTTCACCGGGGAAAACGTCCTGACTTTC.

This rearrangement joins TRBV5-8 to TRBJ1-6; possibly TRBD1 for D (6 bases). In germline, CDR1 is SGHTS, CDR2 YDEGEE. V lost 0 bases, J lost 9 bases, and 7 bases lay in between. The CDR3 runs to 13 residues. The CDR3 sequence: CASSLDRASPLHF. The CDR3 DNA is TGTGCCAGCAGCTTGGACAGGGCTTCACCCCTCCACTTT.